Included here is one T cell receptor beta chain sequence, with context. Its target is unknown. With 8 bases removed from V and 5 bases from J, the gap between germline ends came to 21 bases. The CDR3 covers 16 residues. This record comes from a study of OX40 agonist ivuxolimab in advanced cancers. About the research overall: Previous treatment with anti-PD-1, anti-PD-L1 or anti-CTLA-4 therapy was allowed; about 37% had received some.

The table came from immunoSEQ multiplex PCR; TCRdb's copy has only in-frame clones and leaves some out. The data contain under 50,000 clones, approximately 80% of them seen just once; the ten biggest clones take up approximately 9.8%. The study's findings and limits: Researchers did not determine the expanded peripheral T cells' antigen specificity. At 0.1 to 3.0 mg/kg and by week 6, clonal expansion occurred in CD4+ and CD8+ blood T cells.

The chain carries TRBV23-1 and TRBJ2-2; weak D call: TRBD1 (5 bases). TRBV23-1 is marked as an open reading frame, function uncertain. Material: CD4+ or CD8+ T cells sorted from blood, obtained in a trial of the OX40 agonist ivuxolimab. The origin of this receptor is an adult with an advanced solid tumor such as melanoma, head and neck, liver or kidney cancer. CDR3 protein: CASWGRRAFLTGELFF. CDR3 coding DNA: TGCGCCAGCTGGGGCCGCAGGGCCTTTTTGACCGGGGAGCTGTTTTTT.